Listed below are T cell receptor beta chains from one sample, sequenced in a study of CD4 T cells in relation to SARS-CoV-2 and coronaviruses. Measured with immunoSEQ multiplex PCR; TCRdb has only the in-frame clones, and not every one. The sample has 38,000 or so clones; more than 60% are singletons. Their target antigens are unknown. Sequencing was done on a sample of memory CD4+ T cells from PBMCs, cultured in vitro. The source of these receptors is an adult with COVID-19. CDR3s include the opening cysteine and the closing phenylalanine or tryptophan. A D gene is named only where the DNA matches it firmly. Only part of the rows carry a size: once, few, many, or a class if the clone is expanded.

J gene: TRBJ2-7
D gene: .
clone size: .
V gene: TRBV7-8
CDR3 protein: CASSYSGWVASSYEQYF
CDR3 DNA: TGTGCCAGCAGCTATTCGGGATGGGTGGCGAGCTCCTACGAGCAGTACTTC

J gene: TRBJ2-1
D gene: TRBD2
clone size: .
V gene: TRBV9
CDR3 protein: CASSYSPSGGIYNEQFF
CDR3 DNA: TGTGCCAGCAGCTATTCTCCTAGCGGGGGAATTTACAATGAGCAGTTCTTC

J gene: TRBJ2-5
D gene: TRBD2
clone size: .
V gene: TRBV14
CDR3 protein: CASSQDSGRETQYF
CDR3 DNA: TGTGCCAGCAGCCAAGATAGCGGGAGGGAGACCCAGTACTTC

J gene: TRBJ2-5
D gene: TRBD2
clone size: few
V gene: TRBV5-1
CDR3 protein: CASSLAGTSGQETQYF
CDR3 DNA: TGCGCCAGCAGCTTAGCCGGGACTAGCGGCCAAGAGACCCAGTACTTC

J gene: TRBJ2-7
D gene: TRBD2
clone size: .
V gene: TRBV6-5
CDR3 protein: CASTRGAGGTYEQYF
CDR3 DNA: TGTGCCAGCACCCGTGGCGCGGGGGGAACCTACGAGCAGTACTTC

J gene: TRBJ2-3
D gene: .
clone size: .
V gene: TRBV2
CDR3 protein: CASREFDTQYF
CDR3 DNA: TGTGCCAGCAGGGAGTTTGATACGCAGTATTTT

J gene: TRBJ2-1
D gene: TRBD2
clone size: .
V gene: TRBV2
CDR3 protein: CASSEYTSGIEQFF
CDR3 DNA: TGTGCCAGCAGTGAATATACTAGCGGTATTGAGCAGTTCTTC

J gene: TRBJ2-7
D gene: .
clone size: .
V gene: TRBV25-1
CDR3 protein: CANLELAWTYEQYF
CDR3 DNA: TGTGCCAACCTGGAGCTAGCGTGGACCTACGAGCAGTACTTC

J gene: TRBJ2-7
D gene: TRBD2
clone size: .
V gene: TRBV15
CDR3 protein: CATSRDPTSGSLWYEQYF
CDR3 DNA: TGTGCCACCAGCAGGGATCCGACTAGCGGGAGCCTCTGGTACGAGCAGTACTTC

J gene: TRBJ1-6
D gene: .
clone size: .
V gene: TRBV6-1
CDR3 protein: CASSEAAQGISPLHF
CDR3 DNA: TGTGCCAGCAGTGAAGCAGCACAGGGAATCTCACCCCTCCACTTT

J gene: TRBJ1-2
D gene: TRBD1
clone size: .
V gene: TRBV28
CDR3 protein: CASRPQGNYGYTF
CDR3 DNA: TGTGCCAGCAGGCCACAGGGGAACTATGGCTACACCTTC

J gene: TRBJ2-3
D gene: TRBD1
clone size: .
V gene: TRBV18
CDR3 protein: CASSPRDRGTDTQYF
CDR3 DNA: TGTGCCAGCTCACCCCGGGACAGGGGAACAGATACGCAGTATTTT

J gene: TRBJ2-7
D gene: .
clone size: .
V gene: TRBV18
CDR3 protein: CASSWDFTSTWEQYF
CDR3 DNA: TGTGCCAGCTCATGGGACTTCACCTCTACTTGGGAGCAGTACTTC

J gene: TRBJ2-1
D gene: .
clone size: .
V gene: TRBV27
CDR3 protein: CASSLGTYNEQFF
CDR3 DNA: TGTGCCAGCAGTCTCGGGACCTACAATGAGCAGTTCTTC

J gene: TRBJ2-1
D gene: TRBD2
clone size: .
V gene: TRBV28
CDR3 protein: CASSGNTRTSGTYSSYNEQFF
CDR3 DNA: TGTGCCAGCAGTGGTAACACTCGGACTAGCGGGACTTACAGCTCCTACAATGAGCAGTTCTTC

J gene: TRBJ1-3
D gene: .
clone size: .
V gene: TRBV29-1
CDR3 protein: CSVGGHLSGNTIYF
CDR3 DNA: TGCAGCGTTGGTGGACACCTCTCTGGAAACACCATATATTTT

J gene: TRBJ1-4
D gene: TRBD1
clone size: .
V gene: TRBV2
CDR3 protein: CASRSDGQGGNEKLFF
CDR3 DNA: TGTGCCAGCAGAAGCGATGGACAGGGGGGTAATGAAAAACTGTTTTTT

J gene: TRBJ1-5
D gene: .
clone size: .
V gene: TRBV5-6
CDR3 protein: CASSLNGYNQPQHF
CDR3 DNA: TGTGCCAGCAGCTTGAACGGATACAATCAGCCCCAGCATTTT

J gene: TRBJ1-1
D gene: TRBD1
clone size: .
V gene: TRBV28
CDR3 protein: CASTGGQGSTEAFF
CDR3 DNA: TGTGCCAGCACCGGTGGACAGGGGAGCACTGAAGCTTTCTTT

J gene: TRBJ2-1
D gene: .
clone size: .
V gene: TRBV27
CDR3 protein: CASSLSRAYNEQFF
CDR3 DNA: TGTGCCAGCAGTTTATCCCGAGCCTACAATGAGCAGTTCTTC

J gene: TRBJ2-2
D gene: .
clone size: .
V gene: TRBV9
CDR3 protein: CASSVDGQPNTGELFF
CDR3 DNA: TGTGCCAGCAGCGTAGACGGACAGCCGAACACCGGGGAGCTGTTTTTT

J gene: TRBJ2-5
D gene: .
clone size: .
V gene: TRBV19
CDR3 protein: CASSKEGFGETQYF
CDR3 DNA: TGTGCCAGTAGTAAAGAGGGATTCGGGGAGACCCAGTACTTC

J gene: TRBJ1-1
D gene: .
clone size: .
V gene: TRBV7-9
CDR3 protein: CASSFGAEGGRTEAFF
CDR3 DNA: TGTGCCAGCAGCTTTGGGGCGGAAGGCGGGAGGACTGAAGCTTTCTTT

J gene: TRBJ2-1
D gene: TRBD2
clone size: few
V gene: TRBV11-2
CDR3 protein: CASSFHPRTSGGNEQFF
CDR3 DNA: TGTGCCAGCAGCTTTCACCCTCGGACTAGCGGGGGGAATGAGCAGTTCTTC

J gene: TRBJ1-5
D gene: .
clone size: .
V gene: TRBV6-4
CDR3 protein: CASYTTGRGCSNQPQHF
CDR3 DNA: TGTGCCAGCTATACAACAGGGAGAGGGTGTAGCAATCAGCCCCAGCATTTT

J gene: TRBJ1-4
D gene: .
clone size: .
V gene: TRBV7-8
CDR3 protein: CASSRSGVITKDNEKLFF
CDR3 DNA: TGTGCCAGCAGCCGAAGCGGGGTCATTACCAAAGATAATGAAAAACTGTTTTTT

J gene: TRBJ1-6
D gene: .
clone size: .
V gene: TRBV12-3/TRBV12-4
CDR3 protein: CASRIDYNSPLHF
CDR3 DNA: TGTGCCAGCAGAATTGACTATAATTCACCCCTCCACTTT

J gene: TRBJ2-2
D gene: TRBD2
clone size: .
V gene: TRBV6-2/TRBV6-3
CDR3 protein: CASSWIPSGNTGELFF
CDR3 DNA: TGTGCCAGCAGTTGGATCCCTAGCGGTAACACCGGGGAGCTGTTTTTT

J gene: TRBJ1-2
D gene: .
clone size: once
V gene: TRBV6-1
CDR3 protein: CASSESHYGYTF
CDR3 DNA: TGTGCCAGCAGTGAATCCCACTATGGCTACACCTTC

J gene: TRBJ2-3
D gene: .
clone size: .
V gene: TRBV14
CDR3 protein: CASSQAGGINLHLTQYF
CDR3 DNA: TGTGCCAGCAGCCAAGCTGGAGGGATTAACCTTCACCTCACGCAGTATTTT

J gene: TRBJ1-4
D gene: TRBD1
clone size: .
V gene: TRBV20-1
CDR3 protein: CSASSLQGDEKLFF
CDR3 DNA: TGCAGTGCTAGTAGTCTCCAGGGGGATGAAAAACTGTTTTTT

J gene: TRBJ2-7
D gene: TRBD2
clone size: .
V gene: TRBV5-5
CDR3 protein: CASSLSSPTLAGLRGEQYF
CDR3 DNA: TGTGCCAGCAGCTTGAGCAGCCCTACCTTAGCGGGATTACGCGGCGAGCAGTACTTC

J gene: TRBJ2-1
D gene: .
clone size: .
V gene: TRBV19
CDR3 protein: CASSLIESIEQFF
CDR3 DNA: TGTGCCAGTAGCCTGATAGAGTCGATTGAGCAGTTCTTC

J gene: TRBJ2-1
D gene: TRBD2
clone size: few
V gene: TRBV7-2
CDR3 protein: CASSLAGLAGGPVQFF
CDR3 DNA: TGTGCCAGCAGCTTAGCAGGACTAGCGGGAGGGCCGGTGCAGTTCTTC

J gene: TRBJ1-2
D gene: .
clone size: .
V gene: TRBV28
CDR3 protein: CLRYSNGRTARNYGYTF
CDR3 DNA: TGTCTGCGATATTCCAATGGGAGGACAGCTCGTAACTATGGCTACACCTTC

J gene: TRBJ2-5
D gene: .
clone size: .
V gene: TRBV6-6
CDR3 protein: CASSPSSVIQETQYF
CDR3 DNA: TGTGCCAGCAGTCCGTCCTCCGTGATTCAAGAGACCCAGTACTTC

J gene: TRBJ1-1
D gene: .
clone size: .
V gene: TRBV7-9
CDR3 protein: CASSLYNTEAFF
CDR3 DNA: TGTGCCAGCAGCTTGTACAACACTGAAGCTTTCTTT

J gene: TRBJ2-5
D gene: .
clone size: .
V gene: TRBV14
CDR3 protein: CASSRGALSSFQETQYF
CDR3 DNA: TGTGCCAGCAGCCGAGGAGCGCTTTCCTCCTTCCAAGAGACCCAGTACTTC

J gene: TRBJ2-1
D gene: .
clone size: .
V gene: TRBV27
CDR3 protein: CASSLLATTYNEQFF
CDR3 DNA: TGTGCCAGCAGTTTACTAGCGACAACCTACAATGAGCAGTTCTTC

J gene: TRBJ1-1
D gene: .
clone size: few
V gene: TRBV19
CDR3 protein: CASSTPSALGTFF
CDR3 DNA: TGTGCCAGTAGTACCCCCTCGGCACTGGGTACTTTCTTT

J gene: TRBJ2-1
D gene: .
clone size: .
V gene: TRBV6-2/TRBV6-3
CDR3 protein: CASSYSGTPDSYNEQFF
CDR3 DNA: TGTGCCAGCAGTTACTCTGGAACTCCAGACTCCTACAATGAGCAGTTCTTC

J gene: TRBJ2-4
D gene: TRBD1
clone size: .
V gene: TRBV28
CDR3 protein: CASTKHGQGFAKNIQYF
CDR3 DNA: TGTGCCAGCACCAAACATGGACAGGGTTTTGCCAAAAACATTCAGTACTTC

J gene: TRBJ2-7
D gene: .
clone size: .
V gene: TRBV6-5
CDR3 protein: CASTSIVSSYEQYF
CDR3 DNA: TGTGCCAGCACCAGTATAGTGAGCTCCTACGAGCAGTACTTC

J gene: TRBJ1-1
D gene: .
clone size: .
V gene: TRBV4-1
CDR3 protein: CASSQPHPGRAMNTEAFF
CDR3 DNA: TGCGCCAGCAGCCAACCCCACCCGGGACGGGCAATGAACACTGAAGCTTTCTTT

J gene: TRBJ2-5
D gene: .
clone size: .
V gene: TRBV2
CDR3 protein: CASSDFQQGRIIQETQYF
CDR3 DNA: TGTGCCAGCAGTGACTTCCAGCAAGGACGGATTATCCAAGAGACCCAGTACTTC

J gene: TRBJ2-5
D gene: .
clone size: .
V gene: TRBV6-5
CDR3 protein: CASSYWVGETQYF
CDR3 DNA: TGTGCCAGCAGTTACTGGGTTGGAGAGACCCAGTACTTC

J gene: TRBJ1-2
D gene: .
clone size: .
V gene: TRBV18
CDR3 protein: CASSQNNNYGYTF
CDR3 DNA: TGTGCCAGCTCTCAAAATAATAACTATGGCTACACCTTC

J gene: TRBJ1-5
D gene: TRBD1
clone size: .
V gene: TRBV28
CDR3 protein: CASSRRQGGGQPQHF
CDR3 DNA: TGTGCCAGCAGCCGGAGACAGGGGGGCGGTCAGCCCCAGCATTTT

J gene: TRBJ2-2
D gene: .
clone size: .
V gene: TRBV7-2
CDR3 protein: CASSLAARGVGELFF
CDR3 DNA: TGTGCCAGCAGCTTGGCGGCCAGGGGGGTCGGGGAGCTGTTTTTT

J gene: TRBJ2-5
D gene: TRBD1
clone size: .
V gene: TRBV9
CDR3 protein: CASSGTGGRETQYF
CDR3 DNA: TGTGCCAGCAGCGGGACAGGGGGCCGGGAGACCCAGTACTTC

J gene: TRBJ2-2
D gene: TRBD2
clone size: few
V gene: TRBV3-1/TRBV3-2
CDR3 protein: CASSLWTSGSTGELFF
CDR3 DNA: TGTGCCAGCAGCCTCTGGACTAGCGGGAGCACCGGGGAGCTGTTTTTT

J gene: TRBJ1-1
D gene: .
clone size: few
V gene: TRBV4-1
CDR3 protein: CASSQDFWDIEAFF
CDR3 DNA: TGCGCCAGCAGCCAAGACTTTTGGGACATCGAAGCTTTCTTT

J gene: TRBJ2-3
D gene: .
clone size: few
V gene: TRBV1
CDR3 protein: CTSSQALGTSGPTDTQYF
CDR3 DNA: TGCACCAGCAGCCAGGCCCTAGGGACTAGCGGACCCACAGATACGCAGTATTTT

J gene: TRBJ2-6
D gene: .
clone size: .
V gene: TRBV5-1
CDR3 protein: CASSLGGSSGANVLTF
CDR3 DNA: TGCGCCAGCAGCTTGGGTGGTTCCTCTGGGGCCAACGTCCTGACTTTC

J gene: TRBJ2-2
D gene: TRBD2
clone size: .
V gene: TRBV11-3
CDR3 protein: CASSTSGSKSTGELFF
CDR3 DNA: TGTGCCAGCAGCACTAGCGGGAGTAAGTCCACCGGGGAGCTGTTTTTT

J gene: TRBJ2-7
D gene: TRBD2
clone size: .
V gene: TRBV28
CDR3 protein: CASSRGASGYSYEQYF
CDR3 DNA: TGTGCCAGCAGTCGGGGGGCTAGCGGGTACTCCTACGAGCAGTACTTC

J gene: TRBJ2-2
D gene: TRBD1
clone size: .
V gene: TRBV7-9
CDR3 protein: CASRAGTANTGELFF
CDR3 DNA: TGTGCCAGCAGGGCCGGGACAGCGAACACCGGGGAGCTGTTTTTT

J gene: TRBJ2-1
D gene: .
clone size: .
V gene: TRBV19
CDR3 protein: CASSMRKVIDEQFF
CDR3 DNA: TGTGCCAGTAGTATGAGGAAAGTTATCGATGAGCAGTTCTTC

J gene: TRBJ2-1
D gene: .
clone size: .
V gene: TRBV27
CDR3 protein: CASSYQASYNEQFF
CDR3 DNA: TGTGCCAGCAGTTACCAAGCGTCCTACAATGAGCAGTTCTTC